One and the same sample provided the 27 T cell receptor beta chains below, sequenced in a study of CD8 T cells in Susac syndrome. The RNA input was roughly 0.45 to 1 ug, and it was reverse transcribed with random hexamers. TCRdb analysed the immunoSEQ multiplex PCR reads with MiXCR anew, one entry per CDR3 protein. The table lists a few hundred thousand distinct CDR3 sequences, roughly nine tenths of them singletons, with 0.1% to 0.15% in the top ten. The sequenced sample was CD8+ T cells from PBMCs. These receptors originate from a human donor with multiple sclerosis.

This chain links TRBV5-8 with TRBJ1-2, with D possibly matching TRBD1 (5 bases). This CDR3 is 14 amino acids long. Trimming removed 4 bases at V and 9 bases at J, with 19 bases between. Germline V gene lookup returns CDR1 SGHTS and CDR2 YDEGEE. CDR3 bases: TGTGCCAGCAGCCCCATACCTAGTGGGGACCGCTACACCTTC. This encodes CASSPIPSGDRYTF.

CDR3 DNA: TGTGCCAGCAGTCCATTCAGGGGGCGTGGGGCATACGAGCAGTACTTC. Protein sequence: CASSPFRGRGAYEQYF. This chain connects TRBV6-1 to TRBJ2-7, with TRBD1 matching 8 bases. This CDR3 has 16 amino acids. The J segment lost 4 bases and the V segment lost 5 bases, leaving 13 bases of the junction unmatched. The germline CDR1 and CDR2 sequences are MNHNS and SASEGT.

The chain uses TRBV4-3 and TRBJ2-1; D is perhaps TRBD2 (5 bases). This CDR3 region has 16 residues. Germline assignment: CDR1 LGHNA and CDR2 YSLEER. Trimming removed 5 bases at V and 3 bases at J, with 17 bases between. The CDR3 DNA reads as TGCGCCAGCAGCGGAAGGGAGTCGCTAGACTACAATGAGCAGTTCTTC. Its protein product is CASSGRESLDYNEQFF.

The table lists this clonotype with a few counts. The chain has TRBV9 and TRBJ2-7, with 11 bases aligning to TRBD1. CDR1 and CDR2 (germline): SGDLS, YYNGEE. The CDR3 sequence is 17 residues long. V shed 4 bases and J 3 bases; nucleotides not matched to a gene: 12. The DNA for the CDR3 is TGTGCCAGCAGCCTCACGACCGGGACAGGGGGTTACTACGAGCAGTACTTC. Residues: CASSLTTGTGGYYEQYF.

The chain joins TRBV20-1 to TRBJ2-1, with 7 bases matching TRBD2. The trim removed 2 bases at V and 6 bases at J, leaving 7 bases unmatched. The CDR3 sequence is 14 residues long. In germline, CDR1 is DFQATT, CDR2 SNEGSKA (reference sequence). The CDR3 here is CSARSYGEGNEQFF. Here the CDR3 DNA reads TGCAGTGCTAGATCATACGGGGAGGGCAATGAGCAGTTCTTC.

The CDR3 bases are TGTGCCAGCAGCCCCCATTTCCAGGGTCTCCATGGCTACACCTTC. Translation: CASSPHFQGLHGYTF. The chain employs TRBV3-1 and TRBJ1-2, with a possible D match to TRBD1 (5 bases). CDR1 and CDR2 from the germline V gene are LGHDT and YNNKEL (reference sequence). V was pared by 4 bases and J by 6 bases, with 18 bases between. This CDR3 has 15 amino acids.

This sequence joins TRBV13 and TRBJ2-1; possible D gene TRBD2, 5 bases. V dropped 2 bases and J dropped 5 bases, with 7 bases sitting between them. Germline V gene sequence: CDR1 PRHDT, CDR2 FYEKMQ (reference sequence). This CDR3 is built from 13 residues. CDR3 nucleotides: TGTGCCAGCAGCTTACGGGGAGACAATGAGCAGTTCTTC. Encoded protein: CASSLRGDNEQFF. The variable domain in full, with the rest retrieved from reference TRBV13 and TRBJ2-1, is AAGVIQSPRHLIKEKRETATLKCYPIPRHDTVYWYQQGPGQDPQFLISFYEKMQSDKGSIPDRFSAQQFSDYHSELNMSSLELGDSALYFCASSLRGDNEQFFGPGTRLTVL.

The chain links TRBV9 to TRBJ2-5, with TRBD2 matching 11 bases. The CDR3 spans 17 residues. Germline CDR1 SGDLS, CDR2 YYNGEE. J lost 2 bases, V lost 5 bases, and 11 bases had no gene match. This chain's CDR3 is CASSGGTSGEPQETQYF. The CDR3 DNA sequence: TGTGCCAGCAGTGGCGGGACTAGCGGAGAACCACAAGAGACCCAGTACTTC.

This clonotype has a handful of counts. The genes are TRBV27 and TRBJ2-5; a possible D gene is TRBD2 (6 bases). This CDR3 is built from 13 residues. The V and J ends lost 0 bases and 4 bases respectively, with 6 bases between them. Germline CDR1 and CDR2: MNHEY and SMNVEV (reference sequence). The CDR3 here is CASSLSGGETQYF. The CDR3 nucleotides are TGTGCCAGCAGTTTATCGGGGGGAGAGACCCAGTACTTC.

CDR3 DNA sequence: TGCAGCGGATCAGGGGGGGCCTCGAACACCGGGGAGCTGTTTTTT. This encodes CSGSGGASNTGELFF. V usage is TRBV29-1 and J usage is TRBJ2-2; possibly TRBD1 or TRBD2 for D (7 bases each). Germline V gives CDR1 SQVTM, CDR2 ANQGSEA. This CDR3 region has 15 residues. V was trimmed by 7 bases and J by 0 bases, leaving 15 bases between them.

The CDR3, as DNA: TGTGCCAGCAGTGCCACCCGTGAGCAGTTCTTC. As protein: CASSATREQFF. The chain recombines TRBV6-1 with TRBJ2-1, with no clear D. V gave up 4 bases and J gave up 9 bases, with 7 bases separating them. The CDR3 is 11 amino acids. Germline V gene lookup returns CDR1 MNHNS and CDR2 SASEGT.

This clonotype was detected once. The chain recombines TRBV7-9 with TRBJ2-1; TRBD2 agrees at 7 bases. The CDR3 extends over 16 amino acids. CDR1 is SEHNR and CDR2 is FQNEAQ in the germline V gene (reference sequence). V lost 4 bases to trimming and J lost 6 bases; unmatched junction nucleotides: 12. CDR3 nucleotide sequence: TGTGCCAGCAGCTCCTCAAGACTAGTAGCGGGCAATGAGCAGTTCTTC. It encodes CASSSSRLVAGNEQFF.

CDR3 sequence reads: CASSRGQGLSNQPQHF. CDR3 bases: TGTGCCAGCAGTCGAGGACAGGGTCTAAGCAATCAGCCCCAGCATTTT. The chain is built from TRBV6-1 and TRBJ1-5, with TRBD1 matching 8 bases. CDR1 is MNHNS and CDR2 is SASEGT in the germline V gene. The CDR3 sequence is 16 residues long. Trimming took 5 bases from V and 1 from J; bases not matched to a gene: 7.

This chain connects TRBV5-1 to TRBJ2-1; tentatively, D is TRBD1 (6 bases). Trimming left V 3 bases short and J 6 bases short, with 16 bases between. Germline CDR1 is SGHRS and CDR2 is YFSETQ. This CDR3 has 15 residues. Here the CDR3 reads CASSSTDRLPNEQFF. CDR3 in DNA: TGCGCCAGCAGCTCCACTGACAGGCTACCCAATGAGCAGTTCTTC.

The chain has TRBV7-2 and TRBJ2-3, with a weak D call TRBD2 (6 bases). V lost 5 bases to trimming and J lost 1 base, with 13 bases between them. This CDR3 comprises 15 residues. Germline lookup yields CDR1 SGHTA and CDR2 FQGNSA. The CDR3 bases are TGTGCCAGCAGCCCTGGGACTTCCCGCACAGATACGCAGTATTTT. It translates to CASSPGTSRTDTQYF.

The chain links TRBV3-1 to TRBJ2-1; D unresolved. The CDR3 has 13 amino acids. CDR1 and CDR2 from the germline V gene are LGHDT and YNNKEL (reference sequence). The ends were cut back, 4 bases at V and 5 bases at J, with 9 bases in the middle. CDR3 amino acids: CASSPLADNEQFF. CDR3 nucleotides: TGTGCCAGCAGCCCGCTGGCGGACAATGAGCAGTTCTTC.

The chain employs TRBV4-3 and TRBJ2-7, with D unclear. V lost 0 bases to trimming and J lost 0 bases, with 9 bases between them. This CDR3 has 15 residues. The germline V gene has CDR1 LGHNA and CDR2 YSLEER. The CDR3 bases are TGCGCCAGCAGCCAAGATAGGAGTTTCTCCTACGAGCAGTACTTC. Amino acid sequence: CASSQDRSFSYEQYF.

This chain uses TRBV30 with TRBJ2-2; D remains ambiguous. V was trimmed by 5 bases and J by 4 bases, leaving 8 bases between them. Germline V gives CDR1 GTSNPN, CDR2 SVGIG (reference sequence). This CDR3 is built from 12 residues. The CDR3 sequence is CAWGFPTGELFF. In DNA, the CDR3 is TGTGCCTGGGGATTTCCCACCGGGGAGCTGTTTTTT.

This clonotype was seen only once. Here the CDR3 DNA reads TGCAGCGTTAAGACTAGCCTGAGCTCCTACGAGCAGTACTTC. The encoded protein is CSVKTSLSSYEQYF. The chain recombines TRBV29-1 with TRBJ2-7; TRBD2 aligns across 7 bases. The CDR3 has 14 residues. The germline CDR1 and CDR2 sequences are SQVTM and ANQGSEA. The V segment lost 5 bases and the J segment 0 bases; nucleotides outside the gene matches: 7.

This rearrangement joins TRBV29-1 to TRBJ1-2; possible D gene TRBD1, 6 bases. The V gene lost 4 bases and the J gene lost 6 bases, with 15 bases spanning the gap. CDR3 length: 13 amino acids. CDR1 is SQVTM and CDR2 is ANQGSEA in the germline V gene. CDR3 bases: TGCAGCGTTGGCGGCAGGGGTTGGGATGGCTACACCTTC. Translating it yields CSVGGRGWDGYTF.

The sample holds one count of this clonotype. At one end the junction does not follow the germline gene, possibly because of a read error. The V and J genes are TRBV7-9 and TRBJ1-2, with D perhaps matching TRBD1 (6 bases). The CDR3 consists of 12 residues. Germline CDR1 SEHNR, CDR2 FQNEAQ (reference sequence). This CDR3 is CVSRGGVGGYTF. CDR3 nucleotides: TGTGTCAGCAGGGGCGGAGTAGGTGGCTACACCTTC.

This clonotype was detected only once. The chain joins TRBV27 to TRBJ2-6; possible D gene TRBD2, 6 bases. Germline CDR1 reads MNHEY; CDR2 reads SMNVEV (reference sequence). Trimming pared 1 base from V and 4 bases from J, leaving 8 bases between. The CDR3 consists of 15 residues. CDR3 sequence: CASSLLGGGANVLTF. The CDR3 region has the DNA TGTGCCAGCAGTTTATTGGGAGGCGGGGCCAACGTCCTGACTTTC.

This clonotype appeared a single time. J is TRBJ1-6 and V is TRBV27, with 9 bases identical to TRBD1. V shed 8 bases, J shed 7 bases, and the junction held 6 bases outside the gene matches. The CDR3 is 14 residues long. Germline lookup yields CDR1 MNHEY and CDR2 SMNVEV (reference sequence). DNA of the CDR3: TGTGCCAGCTCCGGACAGGGGTGGAATTCACCCCTCCACTTT. This gives the protein CASSGQGWNSPLHF.

This sequence joins TRBV25-1 and TRBJ1-1, with D maybe TRBD1 (6 bases). From germline, CDR1 is MGHDK and CDR2 SYGVNS. V lost 4 bases to trimming and J lost 6 bases, with 15 bases between them. The CDR3 loop spans 14 amino acids. CDR3 sequence: CASSALLQGAEAFF. CDR3 DNA sequence: TGTGCCAGCAGTGCCCTCTTACAGGGAGCTGAAGCTTTCTTT.

The chain recombines TRBV30 with TRBJ2-4; D gene ambiguous. Germline-derived CDR1 and CDR2 are GTSNPN and SVGIG (reference sequence). Deletions cut 2 bases from V and 3 bases from J, with 11 bases between. The CDR3 consists of 14 residues. The DNA for the CDR3 is TGTGCCTGGAGTACTGAATTAGGCAAAAACATTCAGTACTTC. It yields the protein CAWSTELGKNIQYF.

The chain has TRBV21-1 and TRBJ1-2; TRBD1 was called by the table and not checked on the DNA. TRBV21-1 is a pseudogene. This CDR3 contains 15 residues. The CDR3: CASSKVLGQWYGYTF. CDR3 DNA sequence: TGTGCCAGCAGCAAAGTCCTCGGACAGTGGTATGGCTACACCTTC.

J is TRBJ1-1 and V is TRBV5-1, with 9 bases that match TRBD1. CDR1 and CDR2 from the germline V gene are SGHRS and YFSETQ. There are 14 residues in the CDR3. J gave up 7 bases and V 3 bases, and 7 bases lay outside the gene matches. The chain's CDR3 is CASSSSTGGIEAFF. In DNA, the CDR3 is TGCGCCAGCAGCTCATCAACAGGGGGCATTGAAGCTTTCTTT.